This T cell receptor (beta chain) stems from a study of cytomegalovirus exposure and HLA in healthy donors. As for the study in general: There were fewer than 130 million unique TCR beta sequences, drawn from about 179 million T cells, in an earlier analysis.

Details on this clone: What it binds is not known.

Findings of the study overall: In a later analysis, HLA-associated beta chains showed higher expansion and lower generation probabilities than comparable chains. Several V segments, TRBV6-2 and TRBV6-3 among them, could not be told apart and were dropped. As a later analysis showed, several of the most significant clusters appeared to be linked to common viral pathogens.

PCR was performed using 60 Vbeta and 13 Jbeta primers. TCRdb's table, derived via immunoSEQ multiplex PCR, lists solely in-frame clones and lacks some. In total, the table holds under 85,000 clones. Deletions cut 4 bases from V and 2 bases from J, with 10 bases between. The CDR3 is 15 amino acids. The germline V gene has CDR1 SGHRS and CDR2 YFSETQ. Sequenced sample: PBMCs. The V and J genes are TRBV5-1 and TRBJ2-6, with a weak D call TRBD2 (5 bases). This clonotype was obtained from a boy aged 5 to 17 in good health and CMV-seronegative. CDR3 DNA sequence: TGCGCCAGCAGCCCGGACGGGGCTGGGGCCAACGTCCTGACTTTC. Its protein is CASSPDGAGANVLTF.